This entry describes one T cell receptor (beta chain). Antigen specificity is unknown. This entry comes from a study of CXCR3-negative and CXCR3-positive naive CD8 T cells. The study's findings and limits: More hydrophobic TRB CDR3s were found in CXCR3-positive naive cells than in CXCR3-negative naive cells.

TRB cDNA was prepared as libraries by UMI-labeled 5' RACE. TCRdb re-called the 5' RACE reads and gives one entry per CDR3 protein, without DNA. The sample table sets out under 75,000 distinct CDR3 sequences. The germline V gene has CDR1 SGHDT and CDR2 YYEEEE. The CDR3 is 14 amino acids. The sample was naive CXCR3+ CD8+ T cells from blood. This sample's subset: CD45RO-CCR7+CD27+CD95- naive CD8+ T cells expressing CXCR3 (TNR3+). This clonotype was sampled from a human donor in good health. Some clones in this sample may be carry-over from other donors' samples. This chain uses TRBV5-6 with TRBJ2-5. Here the CDR3 reads CASSWKELQETQYF.